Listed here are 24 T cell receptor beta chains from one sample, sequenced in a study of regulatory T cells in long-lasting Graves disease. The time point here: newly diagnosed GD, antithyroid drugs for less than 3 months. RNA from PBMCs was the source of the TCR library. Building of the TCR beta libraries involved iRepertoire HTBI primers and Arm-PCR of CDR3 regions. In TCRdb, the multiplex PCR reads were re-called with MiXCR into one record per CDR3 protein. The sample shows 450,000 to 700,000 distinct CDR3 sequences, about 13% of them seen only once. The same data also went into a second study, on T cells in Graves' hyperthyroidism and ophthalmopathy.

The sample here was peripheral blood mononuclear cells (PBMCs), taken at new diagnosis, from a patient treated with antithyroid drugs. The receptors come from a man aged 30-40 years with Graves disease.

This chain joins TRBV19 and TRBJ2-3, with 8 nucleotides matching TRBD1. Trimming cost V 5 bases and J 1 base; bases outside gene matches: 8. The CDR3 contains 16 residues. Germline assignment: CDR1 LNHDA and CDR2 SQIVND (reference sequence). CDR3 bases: TGTGCCAGTAGTGCTATACCGGGACAGGGCACAGATACGCAGTATTTT. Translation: CASSAIPGQGTDTQYF.

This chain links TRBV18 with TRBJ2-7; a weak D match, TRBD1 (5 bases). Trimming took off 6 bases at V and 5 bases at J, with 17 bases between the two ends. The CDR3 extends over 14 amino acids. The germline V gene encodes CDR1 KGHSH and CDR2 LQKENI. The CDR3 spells CASSLTERGHEQYF. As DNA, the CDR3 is TGTGCCAGCTCCTTGACAGAAAGGGGTCACGAGCAGTACTTC.

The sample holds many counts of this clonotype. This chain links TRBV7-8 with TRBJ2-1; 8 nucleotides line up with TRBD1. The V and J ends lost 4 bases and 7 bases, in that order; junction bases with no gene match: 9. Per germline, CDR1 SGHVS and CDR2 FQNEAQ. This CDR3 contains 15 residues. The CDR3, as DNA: TGTGCCAGCAGCTCGTTAGGGACAGGACCTAATGAGCAGTTCTTC. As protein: CASSSLGTGPNEQFF. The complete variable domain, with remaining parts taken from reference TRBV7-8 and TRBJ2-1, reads GAGVSQSPRYKVAKRGQDVALRCDPISGHVSLFWYQQALGQGPEFLTYFQNEAQLDKSGLPSDRFFAERPEGSVSTLKIQRTQQEDSAVYLCASSSLGTGPNEQFFGPGTRLTVL.

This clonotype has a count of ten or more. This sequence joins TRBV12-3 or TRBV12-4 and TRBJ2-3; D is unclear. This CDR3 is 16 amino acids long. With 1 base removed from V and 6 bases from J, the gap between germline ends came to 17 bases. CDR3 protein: CASSLGSKIFLDTQYF. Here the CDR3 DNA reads TGTGCCAGCAGTTTAGGTTCCAAAATCTTTCTGGATACGCAGTATTTT.

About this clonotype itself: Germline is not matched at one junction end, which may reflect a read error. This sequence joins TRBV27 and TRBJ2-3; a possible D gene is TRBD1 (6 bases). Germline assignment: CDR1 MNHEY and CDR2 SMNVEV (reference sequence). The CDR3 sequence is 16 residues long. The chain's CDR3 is CTSSLTGVSSTDTQYF. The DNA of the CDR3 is TGTACCAGCAGTTTGACAGGCGTCTCTAGCACAGATACGCAGTATTTT.

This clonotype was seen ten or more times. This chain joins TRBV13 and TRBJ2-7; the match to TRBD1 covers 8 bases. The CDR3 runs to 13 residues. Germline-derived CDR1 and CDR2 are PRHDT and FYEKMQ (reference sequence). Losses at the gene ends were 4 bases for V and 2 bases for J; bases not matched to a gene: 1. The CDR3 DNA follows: TGTGCCAGCAGCTACAGGGGGACCTACGAGCAGTACTTC. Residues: CASSYRGTYEQYF.

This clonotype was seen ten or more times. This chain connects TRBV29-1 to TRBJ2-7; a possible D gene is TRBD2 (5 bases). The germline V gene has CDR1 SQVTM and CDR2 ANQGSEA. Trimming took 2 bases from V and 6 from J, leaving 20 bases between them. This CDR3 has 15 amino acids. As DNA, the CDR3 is TGCAGCGTTGAAACCCCTCCAGTGGGGAGTGGCGAGCAGTACTTC. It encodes CSVETPPVGSGEQYF.

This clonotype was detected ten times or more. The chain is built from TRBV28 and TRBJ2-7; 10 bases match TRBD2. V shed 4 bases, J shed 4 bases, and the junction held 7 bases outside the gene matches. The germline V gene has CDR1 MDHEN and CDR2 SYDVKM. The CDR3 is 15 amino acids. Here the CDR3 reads CASSSPGLASYEQYF. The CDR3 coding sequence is TGTGCCAGCAGTTCCCCGGGACTAGCGTCTTACGAGCAGTACTTC.

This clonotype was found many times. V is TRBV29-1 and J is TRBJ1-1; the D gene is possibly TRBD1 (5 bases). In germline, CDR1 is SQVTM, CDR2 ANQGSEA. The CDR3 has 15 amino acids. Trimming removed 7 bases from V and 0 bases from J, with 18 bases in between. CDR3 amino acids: CSATRSAGLNTEAFF. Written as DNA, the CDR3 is TGCAGCGCCACGAGGTCCGCAGGGCTGAACACTGAAGCTTTCTTT. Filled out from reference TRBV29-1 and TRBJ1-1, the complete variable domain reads SAVISQKPSRDICQRGTSLTIQCQVDSQVTMMFWYRQQPGQSLTLIATANQGSEATYESGFVIDKFPISRPNLTFSTLTVSNMSPEDSSIYLCSATRSAGLNTEAFFGQGTRLTVV.

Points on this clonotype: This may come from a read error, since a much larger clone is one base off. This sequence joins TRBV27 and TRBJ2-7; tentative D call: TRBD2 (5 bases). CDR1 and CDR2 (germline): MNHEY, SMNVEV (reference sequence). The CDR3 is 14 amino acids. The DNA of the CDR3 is TGTGCCAGCAGTTCCGAGGAGTCCGACTACGAGCAGCACTTC. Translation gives CASSSEESDYEQHF.

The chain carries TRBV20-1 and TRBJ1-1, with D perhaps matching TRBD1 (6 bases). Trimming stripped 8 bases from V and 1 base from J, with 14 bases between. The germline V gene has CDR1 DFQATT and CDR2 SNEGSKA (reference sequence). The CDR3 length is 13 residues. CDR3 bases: TGCAGTTCTACAGGGACGCGGAACACTGAAGCTTTCTTT. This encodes CSSTGTRNTEAFF.

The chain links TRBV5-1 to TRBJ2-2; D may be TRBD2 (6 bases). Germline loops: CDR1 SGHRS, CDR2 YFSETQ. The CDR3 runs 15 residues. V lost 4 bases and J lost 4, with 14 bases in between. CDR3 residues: CASSPRDFSTGELFF. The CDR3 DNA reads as TGCGCCAGCAGCCCCAGGGACTTCTCCACCGGGGAGCTGTTTTTT.

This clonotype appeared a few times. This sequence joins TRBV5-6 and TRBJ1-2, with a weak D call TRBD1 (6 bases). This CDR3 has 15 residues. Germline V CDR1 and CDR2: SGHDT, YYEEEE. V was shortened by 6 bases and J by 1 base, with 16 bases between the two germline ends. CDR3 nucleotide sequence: TGTGCCAGCAACCGCGACGAGGGGGGTAACTATGGCTACACCTTC. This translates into CASNRDEGGNYGYTF.

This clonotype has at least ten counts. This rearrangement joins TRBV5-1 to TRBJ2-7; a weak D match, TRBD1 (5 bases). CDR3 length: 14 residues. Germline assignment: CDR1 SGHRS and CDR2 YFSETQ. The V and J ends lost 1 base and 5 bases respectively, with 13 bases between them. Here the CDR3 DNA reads TGCGCCAGCAGCTTGAGCCAGGGCGGAAACGAGCAGTACTTC. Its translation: CASSLSQGGNEQYF.

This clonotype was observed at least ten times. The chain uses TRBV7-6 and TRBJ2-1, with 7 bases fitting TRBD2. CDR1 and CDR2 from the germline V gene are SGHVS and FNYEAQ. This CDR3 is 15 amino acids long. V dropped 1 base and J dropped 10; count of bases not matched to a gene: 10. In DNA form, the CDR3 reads TGTGCCAGCAGCTTAGGAAGGTGGGAGGGCCAGGAGCAGTTCTTC. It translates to CASSLGRWEGQEQFF.

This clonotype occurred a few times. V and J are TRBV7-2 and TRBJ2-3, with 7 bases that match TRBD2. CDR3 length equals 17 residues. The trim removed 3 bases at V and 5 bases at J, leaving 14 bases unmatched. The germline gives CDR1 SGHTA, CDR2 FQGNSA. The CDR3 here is CASSFPGGPSGKDTQYF. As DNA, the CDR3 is TGTGCCAGCAGCTTCCCGGGGGGACCGTCGGGTAAAGATACGCAGTATTTT.

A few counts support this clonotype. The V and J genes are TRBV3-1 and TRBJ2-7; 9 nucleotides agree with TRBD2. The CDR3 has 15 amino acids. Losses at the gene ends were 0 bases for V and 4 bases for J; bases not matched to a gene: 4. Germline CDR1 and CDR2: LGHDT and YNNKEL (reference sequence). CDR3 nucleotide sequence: TGTGCCAGCAGCCAAGACGCGGGAGGGACGTACGAGCAGTACTTC. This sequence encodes CASSQDAGGTYEQYF.

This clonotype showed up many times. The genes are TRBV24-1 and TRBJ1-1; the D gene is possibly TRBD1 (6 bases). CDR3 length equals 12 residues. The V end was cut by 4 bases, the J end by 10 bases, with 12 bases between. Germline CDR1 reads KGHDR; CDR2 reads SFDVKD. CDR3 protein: CATSEGGGGAFF. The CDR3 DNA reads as TGTGCCACCAGTGAAGGGGGAGGTGGAGCTTTCTTT.

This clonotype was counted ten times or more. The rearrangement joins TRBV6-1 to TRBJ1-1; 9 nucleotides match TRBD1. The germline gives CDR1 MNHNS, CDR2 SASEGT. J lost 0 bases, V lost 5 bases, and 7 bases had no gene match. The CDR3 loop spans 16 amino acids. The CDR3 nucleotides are TGTGCCAGCAGTCACCGGGACAGGGTTATGAACACTGAAGCTTTCTTT. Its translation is CASSHRDRVMNTEAFF.

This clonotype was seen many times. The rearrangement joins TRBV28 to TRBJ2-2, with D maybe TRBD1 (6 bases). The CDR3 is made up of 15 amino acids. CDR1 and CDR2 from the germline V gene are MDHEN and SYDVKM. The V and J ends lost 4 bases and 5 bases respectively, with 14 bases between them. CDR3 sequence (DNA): TGTGCCAGCAGTTCAAGGACAGAATCAACCGGGGAGCTGTTTTTT. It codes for CASSSRTESTGELFF.

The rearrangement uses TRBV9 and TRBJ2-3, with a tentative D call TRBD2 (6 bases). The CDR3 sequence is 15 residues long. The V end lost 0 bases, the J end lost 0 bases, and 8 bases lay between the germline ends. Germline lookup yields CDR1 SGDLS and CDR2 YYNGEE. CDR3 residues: CASSVAGVSTDTQYF. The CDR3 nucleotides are TGTGCCAGCAGCGTAGCGGGAGTCAGCACAGATACGCAGTATTTT.

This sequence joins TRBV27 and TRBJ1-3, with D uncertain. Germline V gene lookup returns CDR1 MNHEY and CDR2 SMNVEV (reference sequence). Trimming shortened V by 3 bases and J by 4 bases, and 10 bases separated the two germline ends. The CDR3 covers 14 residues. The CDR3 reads CASSFAGGGNTIYF. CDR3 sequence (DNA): TGTGCCAGCAGTTTCGCGGGTGGCGGAAACACCATATATTTT.

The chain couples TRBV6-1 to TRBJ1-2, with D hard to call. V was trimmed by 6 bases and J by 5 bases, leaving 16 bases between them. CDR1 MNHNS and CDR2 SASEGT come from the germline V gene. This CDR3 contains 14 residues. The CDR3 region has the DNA TGTGCCAGCAGGAAATCGGACTATTCGTATGGCTACACCTTC. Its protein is CASRKSDYSYGYTF.

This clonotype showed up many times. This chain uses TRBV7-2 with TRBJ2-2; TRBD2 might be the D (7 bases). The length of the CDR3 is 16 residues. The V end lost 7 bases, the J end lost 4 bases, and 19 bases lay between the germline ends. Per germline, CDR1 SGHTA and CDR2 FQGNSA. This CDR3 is CASTVRGAGSTGELFF. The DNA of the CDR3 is TGTGCCAGCACCGTTCGGGGGGCGGGAAGCACCGGGGAGCTGTTTTTT.